The 17 T cell receptor beta chains reported below all come from one sample, sequenced in a study of regulatory T cells in long-lasting Graves disease. Time point: persistent/refractory GD, antithyroid drugs over 5 years with positive TRAb. PBMCs were the source of the RNA used for TCR sequencing. Building of the TCR beta libraries involved iRepertoire HTBI primers and Arm-PCR of CDR3 regions. Via MiXCR, TCRdb re-called the multiplex PCR reads, giving one row per CDR3 protein. Of around 450,000 distinct CDR3 sequences in the sample, roughly 21% are singletons; the top ten hold about 6.6%. The sample in question was peripheral blood mononuclear cells (PBMCs), obtained when the disease was refractory, from a patient treated with antithyroid drugs. These receptors all come from a female donor with Graves disease.

This clonotype was seen ten or more times. The genes are TRBV27 and TRBJ1-6; D gene unclear. The CDR3 sequence is 16 residues long. V was clipped by 4 bases and J by 2 bases, with 12 bases between them. Germline V CDR1 and CDR2: MNHEY, SMNVEV (reference sequence). The CDR3 protein is CASSSQSRAYNSPLHF. The CDR3 DNA follows: TGTGCCAGCAGTTCGCAAAGTCGAGCCTATAATTCACCCCTCCACTTT.

This clonotype was seen repeatedly, ten times or more. The V call is TRBV29-1, the J call TRBJ1-2; D remains ambiguous. CDR1 is SQVTM, CDR2 ANQGSEA, per germline. The length of the CDR3 is 11 residues. V lost 3 bases, J lost 8 bases, and 10 bases lay in between. The CDR3: CSVDVEPGYTF. The CDR3 DNA reads TGCAGCGTTGATGTTGAACCGGGCTACACCTTC.

This clonotype was picked up a small number of times. The chain combines TRBV5-8 with TRBJ1-2; TRBD1 might be the D (5 bases). The CDR3 consists of 17 residues. Germline loops: CDR1 SGHTS, CDR2 YDEGEE. Trimming shortened V by 0 bases and J by 0 bases, and 15 bases separated the two germline ends. This CDR3 is CASSLATGRRANYGYTF. CDR3 in DNA: TGTGCCAGCAGCTTGGCCACGGGACGACGAGCTAACTATGGCTACACCTTC. Looking up the rest from reference TRBV5-8 and TRBJ1-2 gives the full variable domain: EAGVTQSPTHLIKTRGQQATLRCSPISGHTSVYWYQQALGLGLQFLLWYDEGEERNRGNFPPRFSGRQFPNYSSELNVNALELEDSALYLCASSLATGRRANYGYTFGSGTRLTVV.

This clonotype came up a few times. Written as DNA, the CDR3 is TGTGCCAGCAGCCAACCCCCAAGTTACGAGCAGTACTTC. Translating it yields CASSQPPSYEQYF. J is TRBJ2-7 and V is TRBV3-1; D is uncertain. The CDR3 runs 13 residues. CDR1 is LGHDT, CDR2 YNNKEL, per germline (reference sequence). Trimming pared 2 bases from V and 4 bases from J, leaving 9 bases between.

This clonotype came up many times. The CDR3 here is CASSLVFTYEQYF. CDR3 bases: TGTGCCAGCAGCTTAGTTTTCACCTACGAGCAGTACTTC. The J gene is TRBJ2-7, the V gene TRBV11-2; no firm D call. The CDR3 sequence is 13 residues long. Germline lookup yields CDR1 SGHAT and CDR2 FQNNGV. The V gene lost 1 base and the J gene lost 2 bases, with 6 bases spanning the gap.

The chain has TRBV6-8 and TRBJ2-5, with 9 bases identical to TRBD2. The CDR3 is 15 amino acids. J was trimmed by 1 base and V by 6 bases; bases with no gene match: 6. Looked up from germline, CDR1 is MNHGY and CDR2 is SAAAGT. The CDR3: CASRPTSGPQETQYF. CDR3 coding DNA: TGTGCCAGCAGACCCACTAGCGGGCCCCAAGAGACCCAGTACTTC.

Details on this clonotype: The junction does not match germline at one end; this may be a read error. V is TRBV6-2 or TRBV6-3 and J is TRBJ2-4, with D possibly being TRBD1 or TRBD2 (5 bases each). This CDR3 region has 14 residues. Germline CDR1 is MNHEY and CDR2 is SVGEGT. The CDR3 loop is CASTGAVAVGGWFF. DNA of the CDR3: TGTGCCAGCACCGGAGCTGTCGCGGTTGGGGGTTGGTTCTTC.

At least ten counts were recorded for this clonotype. The chain employs TRBV28 and TRBJ2-5, with 8 bases that match TRBD1. CDR3 length: 15 residues. Germline CDR1 is MDHEN and CDR2 is SYDVKM. V was pared by 5 bases and J by 1 base, with 6 bases of the junction left unmatched. CDR3 in DNA: TGTGCCAGCAGTCGGCGGACAGGGATCCAAGAGACCCAGTACTTC. Translation gives CASSRRTGIQETQYF.

This clonotype was observed at least ten times. J is TRBJ1-5 and V is TRBV28; the match to TRBD1 covers 8 bases. The CDR3 sequence is 14 residues long. Per the germline V gene, CDR1 is MDHEN and CDR2 is SYDVKM. V was pared by 5 bases and J by 3 bases, with 3 bases of the junction left unmatched. The CDR3 protein is CASSLGQDNQPQHF. The CDR3 nucleotides are TGTGCCAGCAGTCTGGGACAGGACAATCAGCCCCAGCATTTT.

This clonotype was seen repeatedly, ten times or more. The chain uses TRBV3-1 and TRBJ1-1; possibly TRBD1 for D (5 bases). Trimming removed 4 bases at V and 5 bases at J, with 17 bases between. There are 15 residues in the CDR3. Germline loops: CDR1 LGHDT, CDR2 YNNKEL (reference sequence). The CDR3 here is CASSRSFEGRTEAFF. The CDR3 nucleotides are TGTGCCAGCAGCCGATCCTTTGAGGGGAGGACTGAAGCTTTCTTT.

This clonotype has at least ten counts. The genes are TRBV30 and TRBJ1-1; perhaps TRBD1 as D (6 bases). V lost 1 base to trimming and J lost 5 bases, with 8 bases between them. Germline V lookup: CDR1 GTSNPN, CDR2 SVGIG (reference sequence). The CDR3 is 12 amino acids. The CDR3 sequence: CAWSEGVTEAFF. DNA of the CDR3: TGTGCCTGGAGTGAGGGGGTTACTGAAGCTTTCTTT.

The chain has TRBV4-1 and TRBJ1-1; 10 nucleotides agree with TRBD1. The trim removed 3 bases at V and 4 bases at J, leaving 8 bases unmatched. This CDR3 is 16 amino acids long. CDR1 and CDR2 (germline): MGHRA, YSYEKL. The CDR3 protein is CASSQPGQGKGTEAFF. Written as DNA, the CDR3 is TGCGCCAGCAGCCAGCCGGGACAGGGGAAGGGCACTGAAGCTTTCTTT.

The chain carries TRBV29-1 and TRBJ1-2; 7 nucleotides agree with TRBD1. This CDR3 is built from 15 residues. The germline CDR1 and CDR2 sequences are SQVTM and ANQGSEA. V shed 7 bases and J 4 bases; nucleotides not matched to a gene: 15. The CDR3 bases are TGCAGCGGCGGCCAACACAGGGCAGGGGGCTATGGCTACACCTTC. As protein: CSGGQHRAGGYGYTF.

The chain is built from TRBV7-9 and TRBJ2-7; TRBD1 aligns across 7 bases. The J segment lost 7 bases and the V segment lost 5 bases, leaving 5 bases of the junction unmatched. CDR1 and CDR2 (germline): SEHNR, FQNEAQ (reference sequence). CDR3 length: 12 amino acids. CDR3 protein: CASSMTGREQYF. The CDR3 DNA sequence: TGTGCCAGCAGCATGACAGGGCGGGAGCAGTACTTC.

The rearrangement links TRBV5-1 to TRBJ2-7; the D gene could be TRBD1 or TRBD2 (6 bases each). V was shortened by 8 bases and J by 6 bases, with 24 bases between the two germline ends. The CDR3 loop spans 15 amino acids. Per the germline V gene, CDR1 is SGHRS and CDR2 is YFSETQ. Written as DNA, the CDR3 is TGCGCCAGTAATTCTTTGGGAGGACAGCCGGGCGAGCAGTACTTC. Its protein product is CASNSLGGQPGEQYF.

This clonotype was counted at least ten times. The chain carries TRBV28 and TRBJ2-4; D is ambiguous. CDR1 and CDR2 (germline): MDHEN, SYDVKM. V was cut by 8 bases and J by 0 bases, with 11 bases left in between. The CDR3 length is 14 residues. The CDR3 nucleotides are TGTGCCAGCGCCACCTTACTAGCCAAAAACATTCAGTACTTC. Translated, it gives CASATLLAKNIQYF.

This chain joins TRBV5-1 and TRBJ1-1, with D possibly being TRBD1 (5 bases). The germline V gene encodes CDR1 SGHRS and CDR2 YFSETQ. V lost 3 bases and J 0 bases, leaving 9 bases between the germline ends. This CDR3 has 14 amino acids. This chain's CDR3 is CASSSGAVNTEAFF. CDR3 bases: TGCGCCAGCAGCTCCGGGGCGGTGAACACTGAAGCTTTCTTT.